A selection of T cell receptor beta chains follows, all from one sample in a study of shared clonotypes between healthy human individuals. The repertoire was sequenced with immunoSEQ multiplex PCR; TCRdb's copy has only in-frame clones and lacks some. This table has some 490,000 clones, about 72% appearing once. Sample: PBMCs. The receptors shown here come from a woman in her thirties or forties in good health. Some clones in this sample may be carry-over from other donors' samples. Each CDR3 is given with its conserved first and last residue. Each record gives: V gene, clone size, D gene, J gene, CDR3 protein, CDR3 DNA. The D gene is left open where the match is weak. Expanded clones are given a class, and other clones once, few, many or no size at all.

TRBV5-6	few	TRBD1	TRBJ1-1	CASSSSRQGTEAFF	TGTGCCAGCAGCTCGAGCCGACAGGGCACTGAAGCTTTCTTT
TRBV5-1	-	TRBD2	TRBJ2-3	CASSLVLAGSPTDTQYF	TGCGCCAGCAGCTTGGTCCTAGCGGGGTCCCCCACAGATACGCAGTATTTT
TRBV29-1	once	-	TRBJ2-1	CSVVQGSYNEQFF	TGCAGCGTTGTGCAGGGGTCATACAATGAGCAGTTCTTC
TRBV7-9	-	TRBD1	TRBJ1-2	CASSNRDRRHYGYTF	TGTGCCAGCAGCAACCGGGACAGAAGACACTATGGCTACACCTTC
TRBV19	-	-	TRBJ2-3	CASRVGGADTQYF	TGTGCCAGTAGGGTGGGCGGAGCAGATACGCAGTATTTT
TRBV4-2	-	TRBD2	TRBJ2-3	CASSQFGLESTDTQYF	TGTGCCAGCAGCCAATTCGGACTAGAGAGCACAGATACGCAGTATTTT
TRBV15	-	-	TRBJ1-4	CATSQGATNEKLFF	TGTGCCACCTCACAGGGCGCAACTAATGAAAAACTGTTTTTT
TRBV27	-	-	TRBJ1-1	CASSLSRGGDTEAFF	TGTGCCAGCAGTTTATCTCGGGGGGGGGACACTGAAGCTTTCTTT
TRBV18	-	-	TRBJ1-1	CASSPGTGRISTEAFF	TGTGCCAGCTCACCAGGAACAGGACGGATAAGCACTGAAGCTTTCTTT
TRBV7-2	once	-	TRBJ1-3	CASSSGAFGNTIYF	TGTGCCAGCAGCTCAGGGGCGTTTGGAAACACCATATATTTT
TRBV20-1	few	-	TRBJ2-5	CSARAQETQYF	TGCAGTGCGAGAGCCCAAGAGACCCAGTACTTC
TRBV7-2	-	-	TRBJ2-1	CASSLVGGGPNEQFF	TGTGCCAGCAGCTTAGTTGGGGGAGGTCCCAATGAGCAGTTCTTC
TRBV5-6	-	TRBD1	TRBJ1-2	CASSLEFQGDPYYGYTF	TGTGCCAGCAGCTTGGAATTCCAGGGGGATCCTTACTATGGCTACACCTTC
TRBV18	once	-	TRBJ2-7	CASSIGQSSYEQYF	TGTGCCAGCTCAATCGGACAGAGCTCCTACGAGCAGTACTTC
TRBV28	-	-	TRBJ1-5	CASSLLILAGKRSNQPQHF	TGTGCCAGCAGTCTTCTCATATTAGCGGGGAAGCGTAGCAATCAGCCCCAGCATTTT
TRBV4-3	few	TRBD1	TRBJ1-4	CASSQDSRQGVGKLFF	TGCGCCAGCAGCCAAGATTCACGACAGGGGGTAGGAAAACTGTTTTTT
TRBV2	-	-	TRBJ1-6	CASTIQENSPLHF	TGTGCCAGCACGATCCAGGAAAATTCGCCCCTCCACTTT
TRBV2	few	TRBD2	TRBJ2-7	CASSLGLAGGPKYF	TGTGCCAGCAGTCTGGGACTAGCGGGAGGGCCAAAGTACTTC
TRBV4-2	-	TRBD2	TRBJ2-1	CASSRTSGSGVNEQFF	TGTGCCAGCAGCCGGACTAGCGGGAGTGGCGTCAATGAGCAGTTCTTC
TRBV6-1	-	-	TRBJ1-1	CASNPGRTEAFF	TGTGCCAGCAATCCCGGACGGACTGAAGCTTTCTTT
TRBV28	-	-	TRBJ1-1	CASSPDRSLNTEAFF	TGTGCCAGCAGTCCGGACCGGTCTTTGAACACTGAAGCTTTCTTT
TRBV28	-	-	TRBJ2-7	CASSLSGYYEQYF	TGTGCCAGCAGTTTGTCGGGGTACTACGAGCAGTACTTC